This TCR beta chain was retrieved from a study of T cell repertoires in cytomegalovirus infection. Whole-study context: CMV epitopes in the study were HLA-C-restricted (recently identified) and HLA-B-restricted (well studied). CMV infection plus the matching HLA type was flagged by public TCR beta signatures.

MiXCR, run by TCRdb on the reads, gives a single entry per CDR3 protein. The table shows a few hundred thousand distinct CDR3 sequences, with roughly 34% occurring only once. To note about this clonotype: Its target is not known.

The V gene end was trimmed by 6 bases and the J gene end by 3 bases; junction bases not matched to a gene: 5. This CDR3 is built from 17 residues. Sequenced material: cultured PBMCs, taken from culture after CMV antigen stimulation. The clonotype originates from a human donor in good health (CMV status not recorded). Some clones in this sample may be carry-over from other donors' samples. The gene calls are TRBV12-3 or TRBV12-4 and TRBJ2-1, with TRBD2 matching over 16 bases. The CDR3 sequence: CASRGTSGRAFYNEQFF. The CDR3 DNA sequence: TGTGCCAGCAGGGGGACTAGCGGGAGGGCCTTCTACAATGAGCAGTTCTTC.